Shown below are 32 T cell receptor beta chains from a single sample sequenced in a study of blood T cell repertoires in COVID-19 (TCRdb year 2020). Library method: the immunoSEQ multiplex PCR assay. This is the immuneACCESS table as TCRdb keeps it, with only in-frame sequences that have V and J called. A part of the clones is gone; compared with another copy, unresolved V genes explain less than half, and the rest is unexplained. The sample records 450,000 or so clones, roughly 90% of which are singletons. 0.8% to 1% of the sample belongs to the ten largest clones. The sequenced sample was peripheral blood. The origin of the receptors is a man in his late teens or twenties with COVID-19, enrolled during active disease.

V gene TRBV12-3 or TRBV12-4 combines with J gene TRBJ2-1; 9 bases are a match to TRBD2. CDR3 length: 13 amino acids. V lost 2 bases, J lost 9 bases, and 2 bases stayed unmatched. The CDR3, as DNA: TGTGCCAGCAGTTTAAGCGGGAGGTTTGAGCAGTTCTTC. As protein: CASSLSGRFEQFF.

This clone has only a few counts. The chain employs TRBV7-9 and TRBJ2-1; perhaps TRBD1 as D (6 bases). The CDR3 is made up of 13 amino acids. From germline, CDR1 is SEHNR and CDR2 FQNEAQ (reference sequence). Trimming cost V 5 bases and J 4 bases, with 9 bases left between them. The CDR3, as DNA: TGTGCCAGCAGCCTACAGGGATACAATGAGCAGTTCTTC. This codes for CASSLQGYNEQFF.

The V and J genes are TRBV13 and TRBJ1-1; D not certain. This CDR3 is built from 13 residues. CDR1 and CDR2 from the germline V gene are PRHDT and FYEKMQ (reference sequence). Trimming took off 5 bases at V and 4 bases at J, with 11 bases between the two ends. CDR3 coding DNA: TGTGCCAGCAGCCGGCGAGGGCGCACTGAAGCTTTCTTT. Translation gives CASSRRGRTEAFF.

V gene TRBV3-1 (or the pseudogene TRBV3-2) combines with J gene TRBJ1-2; D call uncertain. V lost 3 bases to trimming and J lost 7 bases, with 9 bases between them. The CDR3 covers 12 residues. Germline V CDR1 and CDR2: LGHDT, YNNKEL (reference sequence). The CDR3 nucleotides are TGTGCCAGCAGCCAGCTACCGGGTGGCTACACCTTC. This translates into CASSQLPGGYTF.

The chain uses TRBV28 and TRBJ1-2, with unresolved D. Per germline, CDR1 MDHEN and CDR2 SYDVKM. There are 11 residues in the CDR3. Trimming left V 1 base short and J 6 bases short, with 3 bases between. The CDR3 spells CASSLSDGYTF. The CDR3 DNA follows: TGTGCCAGCAGTTTATCGGATGGCTACACCTTC.

J is TRBJ1-2 and V is TRBV6-5, with 7 bases lining up with TRBD1. V lost 5 bases to trimming and J lost 2 bases; unmatched junction nucleotides: 5. The length of the CDR3 is 14 residues. Per the germline V gene, CDR1 is MNHEY and CDR2 is SVGAGI. CDR3 in amino acids: CASSTPGQNYGYTF. As DNA, the CDR3 is TGTGCCAGCAGTACTCCGGGACAGAACTATGGCTACACCTTC.

The rearrangement uses TRBV7-9 and TRBJ1-1, with TRBD1 matching over 7 bases. V was pared by 4 bases and J by 3 bases, with 8 bases of the junction left unmatched. Germline V gene sequence: CDR1 SEHNR, CDR2 FQNEAQ (reference sequence). This CDR3 spans 15 amino acids. This CDR3 reads CASSSRGGWDTEAFF. CDR3 coding DNA: TGTGCCAGCAGCTCTAGAGGGGGCTGGGACACTGAAGCTTTCTTT. The full variable domain, completed using reference TRBV7-9 and TRBJ1-1, is DTGVSQNPRHKITKRGQNVTFRCDPISEHNRLYWYRQTLGQGPEFLTYFQNEAQLEKSRLLSDRFSAERPKGSFSTLEIQRTEQGDSAMYLCASSSRGGWDTEAFFGQGTRLTVV.

The rearrangement uses TRBV9 and TRBJ2-3, with unresolved D. Germline values: CDR1 SGDLS, CDR2 YYNGEE. The CDR3 length is 13 residues. V dropped 3 bases and J dropped 8 bases, with 13 bases sitting between them. CDR3 in amino acids: CASSAVARGTQYF. The CDR3 coding sequence is TGTGCCAGCAGCGCCGTTGCCCGAGGTACGCAGTATTTT. The full variable domain, in which reference TRBV9 and TRBJ2-3 provide the parts outside the CDR3, is DSGVTQTPKHLITATGQRVTLRCSPRSGDLSVYWYQQSLDQGLQFLIQYYNGEERAKGNILERFSAQQFPDLHSELNLSSLELGDSALYFCASSAVARGTQYFGPGTRLTVL.

As for this clone: The same CDR3 can be traced to other DNA sequences in this sample. The V call is TRBV12-3 or TRBV12-4, the J call TRBJ1-5, with D unresolved. CDR3 length: 13 amino acids. V was pared by 3 bases and J by 0 bases, with 3 bases between. The CDR3, as DNA: TGTGCCAGCAGTTTGGCTAGCAATCAGCCCCAGCATTTT. Protein sequence: CASSLASNQPQHF.

This chain links TRBV6-5 with TRBJ1-1; tentative D call: TRBD1 (5 bases). The CDR3 consists of 14 residues. Germline V lookup: CDR1 MNHEY, CDR2 SVGAGI. The V gene lost 6 bases and the J gene lost 3 bases, with 14 bases spanning the gap. The CDR3 DNA sequence: TGTGCCAGCAGCCACGGGGGGTTCGACACTGAAGCTTTCTTT. Protein: CASSHGGFDTEAFF.

The rearrangement joins TRBV10-3 to TRBJ1-4; 8 positions agree with TRBD1. CDR3 length equals 12 residues. The V gene's germline CDR1 is ENHRY and CDR2 SYGVKD. Trimming at V came to 10 bases and at J to 5 bases, leaving 3 bases not matched to a gene. CDR3 sequence reads: CATRTGNEKLFF. Here the CDR3 DNA reads TGTGCCACCAGGACAGGGAATGAAAAACTGTTTTTT.

The chain uses TRBV11-3 and TRBJ2-5; possible D gene TRBD2, 6 bases. The length of the CDR3 is 17 residues. Germline loops: CDR1 SGHNT, CDR2 YENEEA. The germline V and J ends were trimmed by 5 bases and 1 base, with 20 bases remaining between them. Written as DNA, the CDR3 is TGTGCCAGCAGCCCCGGGGGAGGACTAACCATCCAAGAGACCCAGTACTTC. It is translated as CASSPGGGLTIQETQYF.

The gene calls are TRBV5-4 and TRBJ2-3; D possibly corresponds to TRBD2 (6 bases). V lost 3 bases, J lost 6 bases, and 20 bases lay in between. There are 16 residues in the CDR3. CDR1 and CDR2 from the germline V gene are SGHNT and YYREEE (reference sequence). The CDR3 sequence is CASSSNRDFSVDTQYF. CDR3 in DNA: TGTGCCAGCAGCTCCAACCGGGACTTTTCAGTGGATACGCAGTATTTT.

V gene TRBV10-3 combines with J gene TRBJ2-5; D may be TRBD1 (6 bases). CDR1 ENHRY and CDR2 SYGVKD come from the germline V gene. Trimming took 0 bases from V and 9 from J, leaving 8 bases between them. The CDR3 length is 12 residues. The CDR3 sequence: CAISESQGSQYF. The CDR3 coding sequence is TGTGCCATCAGTGAGTCGCAGGGGTCCCAGTACTTC.

The chain joins TRBV2 to TRBJ1-2, with D possibly TRBD1 on 6 matching bases. V dropped 3 bases and J dropped 3 bases, with 14 bases sitting between them. CDR3 length: 15 residues. The germline CDR1 and CDR2 sequences are SNHLY and FYNNEI. The CDR3 spells CASSDKGDRYYGYTF. In nucleotides, the CDR3 is TGTGCCAGCAGTGACAAGGGAGACAGGTACTATGGCTACACCTTC. The whole variable domain, filled in from reference TRBV2 and TRBJ1-2, reads EPEVTQTPSHQVTQMGQEVILRCVPISNHLYFYWYRQILGQKVEFLVSFYNNEISEKSEIFDDQFSVERPDGSNFTLKIRSTKLEDSAMYFCASSDKGDRYYGYTFGSGTRLTVV.

The CDR3 reads CATSGDRGYNEQFF. For the CDR3, the DNA is TGTGCCACCAGTGGGGACAGAGGCTACAATGAGCAGTTCTTC. The chain joins TRBV24-1 to TRBJ2-1; 7 positions match TRBD1. This CDR3 spans 14 amino acids. CDR1 and CDR2 from the germline V gene are KGHDR and SFDVKD. After removal of 5 bases from V and 3 bases from J, the junction contained 3 bases not matched to a gene.

This clone turned up a few times. This chain links TRBV19 with TRBJ1-5; tentatively, D is TRBD1 (5 bases). CDR3 length: 12 residues. CDR1 and CDR2 (germline): LNHDA, SQIVND (reference sequence). V lost 3 bases and J lost 9, with 9 bases in between. The CDR3, as DNA: TGTGCCAGTAGTATGATGGGGCGGCCCCAGCATTTT. Translation gives CASSMMGRPQHF.

The chain uses TRBV14 and TRBJ1-1; D remains unclear. Trimming pared 0 bases from V and 4 bases from J, leaving 12 bases between. Germline CDR1 reads SGHDN; CDR2 reads FVKESK. The CDR3 has 15 residues. In DNA form, the CDR3 reads TGTGCCAGCAGCCAAGATCGCGGTGGGAGCACTGAAGCTTTCTTT. Its translation: CASSQDRGGSTEAFF. Full variable domain (outside the CDR3, taken from reference TRBV14 and TRBJ1-1): EAGVTQFPSHSVIEKGQTVTLRCDPISGHDNLYWYRRVMGKEIKFLLHFVKESKQDESGMPNNRFLAERTGGTYSTLKVQPAELEDSGVYFCASSQDRGGSTEAFFGQGTRLTVV.

This sequence joins TRBV3-1 (or the pseudogene TRBV3-2) and TRBJ2-2, with a weak D call TRBD1 (6 bases). The CDR3 sequence is 15 residues long. V lost 3 bases to trimming and J lost 1 base, with 9 bases between them. Per germline, CDR1 LGHDT and CDR2 YNNKEL (reference sequence). The CDR3 sequence: CASSQGHKNTGELFF. The CDR3 DNA reads TGTGCCAGCAGCCAGGGACATAAGAACACCGGGGAGCTGTTTTTT.

V and J are TRBV2 and TRBJ1-4; 10 bases fit TRBD1. The CDR3 consists of 15 residues. The V gene's germline CDR1 is SNHLY and CDR2 FYNNEI. The J segment lost 6 bases and the V segment lost 4 bases, leaving 5 bases of the junction unmatched. CDR3: CASSVGQGGYEKLFF. The CDR3 coding sequence is TGTGCCAGCAGTGTAGGACAGGGGGGGTATGAAAAACTGTTTTTT.

This chain joins TRBV19 and TRBJ2-1, with D maybe TRBD1 (6 bases). Trimming cost V 3 bases and J 6 bases, with 15 bases left between them. Germline-derived CDR1 and CDR2 are LNHDA and SQIVND (reference sequence). The CDR3 has 15 residues. The CDR3 loop is CASSISLGQINEQFF. The DNA of the CDR3 is TGTGCCAGTAGTATTTCATTAGGACAGATCAATGAGCAGTTCTTC.

This chain connects TRBV4-2 to TRBJ1-6; tentatively, D is TRBD1 (6 bases). Trimming removed 0 bases from V and 7 bases from J, with 13 bases in between. This CDR3 region has 16 residues. Per the germline V gene, CDR1 is LGHNA and CDR2 is YNFKEQ. CDR3 sequence reads: CASSQDNRVDNSPLHF. The CDR3 coding sequence is TGTGCCAGCAGCCAAGATAACAGGGTGGACAATTCACCCCTCCACTTT.

The chain is built from TRBV2 and TRBJ1-1, with D possibly being TRBD1 (6 bases). Trimming cost V 4 bases and J 2 bases, with 11 bases left between them. The CDR3 is 14 residues long. The germline CDR1 and CDR2 sequences are SNHLY and FYNNEI. The CDR3 spells CASSVRQANTEAFF. The CDR3 DNA reads as TGTGCCAGCAGTGTTCGACAGGCCAACACTGAAGCTTTCTTT.

The V gene is TRBV19, the J gene TRBJ1-1; 9 bases align to TRBD1. Per the germline V gene, CDR1 is LNHDA and CDR2 is SQIVND (reference sequence). The CDR3 contains 15 residues. Losses at the gene ends were 8 bases for V and 0 bases for J; bases not matched to a gene: 7. The DNA for the CDR3 is TGTGCCAGTCTTCAACAGGGGGCTGTGAACACTGAAGCTTTCTTT. Protein sequence: CASLQQGAVNTEAFF.

This chain connects TRBV12-3 or TRBV12-4 to TRBJ1-1, with D possibly being TRBD1 (5 bases). Trimming pared 5 bases from V and 2 bases from J, leaving 6 bases between. The CDR3 runs to 12 residues. CDR3 in amino acids: CASSQGNTEAFF. As DNA, the CDR3 is TGTGCCAGCAGTCAGGGTAACACTGAAGCTTTCTTT.

The CDR3 nucleotides read TGTGCCAGCAGCTATGGCGGGGCATACACAGATACGCAGTATTTT. Its protein product is CASSYGGAYTDTQYF. The chain is built from TRBV5-4 and TRBJ2-3, with D possibly being TRBD2 (6 bases). The CDR3 covers 15 residues. Trimming cost V 3 bases and J 2 bases, with 13 bases left between them. The germline CDR1 and CDR2 sequences are SGHNT and YYREEE (reference sequence).

This chain links TRBV5-4 with TRBJ1-2, with D maybe TRBD1 (6 bases). CDR3 size: 14 residues. V was trimmed by 2 bases and J by 1 base, leaving 9 bases between them. Germline V CDR1 and CDR2: SGHNT, YYREEE (reference sequence). CDR3 sequence (DNA): TGTGCCAGCAGCTTCGGGACAAATAACTATGGCTACACCTTC. Its protein is CASSFGTNNYGYTF.

The rearrangement uses TRBV7-3 and TRBJ2-2; the D is unclear. The length of the CDR3 is 14 residues. The V end was cut by 5 bases, the J end by 2 bases, with 9 bases between. The V gene's germline CDR1 is SGHTA and CDR2 FQGTGA. This chain's CDR3 is CASSAILNTGELFF. CDR3 sequence (DNA): TGTGCCAGCAGCGCGATCCTAAACACCGGGGAGCTGTTTTTT. The entire variable domain, with the rest obtained from reference TRBV7-3 and TRBJ2-2, is as follows: GAGVSQTPSNKVTEKGKYVELRCDPISGHTALYWYRQSLGQGPEFLIYFQGTGAADDSGLPNDRFFAVRPEGSVSTLKIQRTERGDSAVYLCASSAILNTGELFFGEGSRLTVL.

The genes are TRBV5-8 and TRBJ2-1; D gene ambiguous. The V end was cut by 5 bases, the J end by 3 bases, with 3 bases between. Germline V gene lookup returns CDR1 SGHTS and CDR2 YDEGEE. The CDR3 totals 11 residues. The CDR3 reads CASSIYNEQFF. The DNA of the CDR3 is TGTGCCAGCAGTATCTACAATGAGCAGTTCTTC. Full variable domain (rest looked up from reference TRBV5-8 and TRBJ2-1): EAGVTQSPTHLIKTRGQQATLRCSPISGHTSVYWYQQALGLGLQFLLWYDEGEERNRGNFPPRFSGRQFPNYSSELNVNALELEDSALYLCASSIYNEQFFGPGTRLTVL.

The rearrangement links TRBV11-3 to TRBJ2-5, with D unclear. Looked up from germline, CDR1 is SGHNT and CDR2 is YENEEA. Trimming removed 3 bases at V and 5 bases at J, with 4 bases between. The CDR3 covers 11 residues. The CDR3 DNA is TGTGCCAGCAGCTTGAGTGAGACCCAGTACTTC. This gives the protein CASSLSETQYF.

The chain uses TRBV27 and TRBJ2-5; 11 positions match TRBD2. CDR1 is MNHEY and CDR2 is SMNVEV in the germline V gene (reference sequence). CDR3 length: 14 amino acids. J gave up 3 bases and V 5 bases, and 2 bases lay outside the gene matches. CDR3 region: CASSHSGREETQYF. The CDR3 DNA sequence: TGTGCCAGCAGTCATAGCGGGAGGGAAGAGACCCAGTACTTC.

The rearrangement links TRBV19 to TRBJ1-5; perhaps TRBD1 as D (5 bases). The CDR3 is made up of 15 amino acids. Looked up from germline, CDR1 is LNHDA and CDR2 is SQIVND (reference sequence). Trimming shortened V by 5 bases and J by 2 bases, and 13 bases separated the two germline ends. CDR3 nucleotide sequence: TGTGCCAGTAGTTCCTATGGGGCGCGCAATCAGCCCCAGCATTTT. Amino acids: CASSSYGARNQPQHF. The full variable domain, with the rest looked up from reference TRBV19 and TRBJ1-5, is DGGITQSPKYLFRKEGQNVTLSCEQNLNHDAMYWYRQDPGQGLRLIYYSQIVNDFQKGDIAEGYSVSREKKESFPLTVTSAQKNPTAFYLCASSSYGARNQPQHFGDGTRLSIL.